The clone carrying this TCR beta chain was seen many times. Antigen: not known. By 5'RACE with 10-nucleotide random UMIs, the cDNA was made. TCRdb re-derived calls from the 5' RACE reads in MiXCR, one entry per CDR3 protein. Of about 24,000 distinct CDR3 sequences in the sample, 13% were seen once. The CDR3 is made up of 16 amino acids. Germline loops: CDR1 KGHSH, CDR2 LQKENI. Trimming removed 3 bases from V and 1 base from J; junction bases left unmatched: 7. The sample belongs to a study of neurological immune-mediated disorders. General study results and limits: No CDR3 amino acid sequences recurred among expanded clones across subjects, suggesting private repertoires in all groups.

Unsorted libraries were prepared from 2 million PBMCs that had been stored at -80 C. The sequenced sample consisted of PBMCs. V is TRBV18 and J is TRBJ2-3; 7 bases match TRBD1. The clonotype originates from a middle-aged woman with HTLV-1-associated myelopathy (HAM/TSP). Here the CDR3 reads CASSPSQGFGTDTQYF. DNA of the CDR3: TGTGCCAGCTCACCGTCACAGGGGTTTGGCACAGATACGCAGTATTTT.